This passage covers 7 T cell receptor beta chains from one sample sequenced in a study of breast tumors, draining lymph nodes, adjacent tissues. TCRdb re-analysed the multiplex PCR reads in MiXCR, keeping a single row per CDR3 protein. The sample includes about 14,000 distinct CDR3 sequences, 55% to 60% seen only once; the top ten take roughly 30%. Sequences were obtained from tumor-adjacent breast tissue. The receptors shown here come from a female donor with breast cancer. Some clones in this sample may be carry-over from other donors' samples.

This clonotype was detected ten times or more. The CDR3 bases are TGTGCCACCAGCAGAGATGGGGGGAACACTGAAGCTTTCTTT. Translating it yields CATSRDGGNTEAFF. This chain uses TRBV15 with TRBJ1-1; maybe TRBD1 (5 bases). Germline V gene lookup returns CDR1 LNHNV and CDR2 YYDKDF (reference sequence). The V gene lost 0 bases and the J gene lost 1 base, with 6 bases spanning the gap. The CDR3 runs to 14 residues.

This rearrangement joins TRBV12-3 or TRBV12-4 to TRBJ2-6; 10 nucleotides align to TRBD2. The CDR3 contains 17 residues. Trimming cost V 3 bases and J 2 bases; bases outside gene matches: 4. DNA for the CDR3: TGTGCCAGCAGTTTCCTAGCGGGAGTTCCTGGGGCCAACGTCCTGACTTTC. It yields the protein CASSFLAGVPGANVLTF.

The chain uses TRBV6-5 and TRBJ2-7; 7 bases agree with TRBD1. With V trimmed by 5 bases and J by 2 bases, 9 bases remained unmatched. The CDR3 length is 15 residues. Germline V CDR1 and CDR2: MNHEY, SVGAGI. CDR3 region: CASSPNRGIPYEQYF. CDR3 sequence (DNA): TGTGCCAGCAGTCCTAACAGGGGAATCCCCTACGAGCAGTACTTC.

The chain has TRBV20-1 and TRBJ1-2, with D uncertain. CDR1 is DFQATT, CDR2 SNEGSKA, per germline (reference sequence). CDR3 length: 12 residues. The V and J ends lost 3 bases and 3 bases respectively, with 8 bases between them. CDR3 nucleotide sequence: TGCAGTGCTAGTTTGCAGCACTATGGCTACACCTTC. This gives the protein CSASLQHYGYTF.

J is TRBJ2-7 and V is TRBV7-2; D gene ambiguous. V shed 5 bases and J shed 0 bases, with 14 bases lying between them. The CDR3 consists of 15 residues. Germline V lookup: CDR1 SGHTA, CDR2 FQGNSA. CDR3: CASSPTPSVSYEQYF. The CDR3 nucleotides read TGTGCCAGCAGCCCCACCCCTAGTGTCTCCTACGAGCAGTACTTC.

This sequence joins TRBV10-3 and TRBJ2-7, with no clear D. Germline CDR1 reads ENHRY; CDR2 reads SYGVKD. The V gene lost 4 bases and the J gene lost 6 bases, with 7 bases spanning the gap. This CDR3 spans 11 amino acids. The CDR3 sequence: CAISGRSEQYF. In nucleotides, the CDR3 is TGTGCCATCAGTGGTCGATCCGAGCAGTACTTC.

In regard to this clonotype: A much larger clone differs by one base, so this may be a read error. In this CDR3 the conserved last residue, phenylalanine or tryptophan, is missing, so a read error is likely. The chain couples TRBV7-9 to TRBJ1-1, with TRBD1 as a possible D gene (5 bases). The germline gives CDR1 SEHNR, CDR2 FQNEAQ (reference sequence). V gave up 4 bases and J gave up 3 bases, with 18 bases separating them. This CDR3 contains 16 residues. The CDR3 sequence is CASSSYRGTPYTEAFS. CDR3 nucleotides: TGTGCCAGCAGCTCTTACCGGGGGACCCCCTACACTGAAGCTTTCTCT.